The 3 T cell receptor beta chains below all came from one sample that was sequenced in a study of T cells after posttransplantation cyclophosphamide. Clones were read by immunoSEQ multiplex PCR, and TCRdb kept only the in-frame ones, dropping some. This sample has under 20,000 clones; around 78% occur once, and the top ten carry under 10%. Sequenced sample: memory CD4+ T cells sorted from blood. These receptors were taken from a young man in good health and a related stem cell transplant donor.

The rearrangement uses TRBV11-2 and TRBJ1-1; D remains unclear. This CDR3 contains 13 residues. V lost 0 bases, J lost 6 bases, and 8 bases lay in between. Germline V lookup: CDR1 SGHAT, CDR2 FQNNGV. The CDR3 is CASSLDGGSEAFF. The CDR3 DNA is TGTGCCAGCAGCTTAGATGGAGGGTCTGAAGCTTTCTTT.

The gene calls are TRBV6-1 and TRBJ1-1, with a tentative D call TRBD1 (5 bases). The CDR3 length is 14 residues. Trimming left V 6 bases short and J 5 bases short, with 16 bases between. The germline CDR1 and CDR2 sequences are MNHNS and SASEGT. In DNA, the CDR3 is TGTGCCAGCAGACTGGGAAACCGGGGGACTGAAGCTTTCTTT. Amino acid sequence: CASRLGNRGTEAFF.

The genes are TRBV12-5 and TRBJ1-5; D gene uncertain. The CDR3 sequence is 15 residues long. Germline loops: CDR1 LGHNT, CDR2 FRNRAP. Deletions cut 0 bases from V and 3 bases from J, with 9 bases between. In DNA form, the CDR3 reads TGTGCTAGTGGTTTGGTACGAGGCAACAATCAGCCCCAGCATTTT. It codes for CASGLVRGNNQPQHF.